A selection of T cell receptor beta chains follows, all from one sample in a study of shared clonotypes between healthy human individuals. Generated by immunoSEQ multiplex PCR, the TCRdb table keeps only in-frame clones and is missing some. The table has roughly 2.1 million clones, about 92% seen once. Sample: naive CD8+ T cells from PBMCs. These receptors all stem from a man younger than 35 in good health. Some clones in this sample may be carry-over from other donors' samples. The CDR3 runs from the conserved cysteine through the conserved F or W. D genes are given only for firm matches. A row's size may be missing; if present it is once, few, many or a size class.

TRBJ2-7 TRBV18 NA once CASSPPAGVIAYEQYF TGTGCCAGCTCACCACCGGCGGGTGTGATCGCCTACGAGCAGTACTTC
TRBJ2-1 TRBV7-8 TRBD2 NA CASSLAGGPLNEQFF TGTGCCAGCAGCTTAGCGGGAGGGCCTTTGAATGAGCAGTTCTTC
TRBJ2-3 TRBV7-6 TRBD2 NA CASSGLTARDYRTTDTQYF TGTGCCAGCAGCGGACTGACAGCGAGGGACTACCGAACCACAGATACGCAGTATTTT
TRBJ2-1 TRBV5-4 TRBD1 NA CASSLPGQGPPSSYNEQFF TGTGCCAGCAGCTTACCGGGACAGGGGCCCCCGAGCTCCTACAATGAGCAGTTCTTC
TRBJ2-1 TRBV27 TRBD1 NA CASSLRTGGNEQFF TGTGCCAGCAGTTTACGTACAGGGGGCAATGAGCAGTTCTTC
TRBJ2-7 TRBV6-5 TRBD1 NA CASSYGAGGASEQYF TGTGCCAGCAGTTACGGGGCAGGGGGAGCATCCGAGCAGTACTTC
TRBJ2-7 TRBV7-2 NA NA CASLRGTASSYEQYF TGTGCCAGCCTGCGCGGGACAGCCTCTTCCTACGAGCAGTACTTC
TRBJ2-5 TRBV4-3 TRBD1 NA CASSQDRQGAPETQYF TGCGCCAGCAGCCAAGATAGGCAGGGGGCCCCAGAGACCCAGTACTTC
TRBJ1-5 TRBV9 NA NA CASSVLGANQPQHF TGTGCCAGCAGCGTATTGGGGGCCAATCAGCCCCAGCATTTT
TRBJ1-1 TRBV4-1 NA NA CASSQGANTEAFF TGCGCCAGCAGCCAGGGGGCGAACACTGAAGCTTTCTTT